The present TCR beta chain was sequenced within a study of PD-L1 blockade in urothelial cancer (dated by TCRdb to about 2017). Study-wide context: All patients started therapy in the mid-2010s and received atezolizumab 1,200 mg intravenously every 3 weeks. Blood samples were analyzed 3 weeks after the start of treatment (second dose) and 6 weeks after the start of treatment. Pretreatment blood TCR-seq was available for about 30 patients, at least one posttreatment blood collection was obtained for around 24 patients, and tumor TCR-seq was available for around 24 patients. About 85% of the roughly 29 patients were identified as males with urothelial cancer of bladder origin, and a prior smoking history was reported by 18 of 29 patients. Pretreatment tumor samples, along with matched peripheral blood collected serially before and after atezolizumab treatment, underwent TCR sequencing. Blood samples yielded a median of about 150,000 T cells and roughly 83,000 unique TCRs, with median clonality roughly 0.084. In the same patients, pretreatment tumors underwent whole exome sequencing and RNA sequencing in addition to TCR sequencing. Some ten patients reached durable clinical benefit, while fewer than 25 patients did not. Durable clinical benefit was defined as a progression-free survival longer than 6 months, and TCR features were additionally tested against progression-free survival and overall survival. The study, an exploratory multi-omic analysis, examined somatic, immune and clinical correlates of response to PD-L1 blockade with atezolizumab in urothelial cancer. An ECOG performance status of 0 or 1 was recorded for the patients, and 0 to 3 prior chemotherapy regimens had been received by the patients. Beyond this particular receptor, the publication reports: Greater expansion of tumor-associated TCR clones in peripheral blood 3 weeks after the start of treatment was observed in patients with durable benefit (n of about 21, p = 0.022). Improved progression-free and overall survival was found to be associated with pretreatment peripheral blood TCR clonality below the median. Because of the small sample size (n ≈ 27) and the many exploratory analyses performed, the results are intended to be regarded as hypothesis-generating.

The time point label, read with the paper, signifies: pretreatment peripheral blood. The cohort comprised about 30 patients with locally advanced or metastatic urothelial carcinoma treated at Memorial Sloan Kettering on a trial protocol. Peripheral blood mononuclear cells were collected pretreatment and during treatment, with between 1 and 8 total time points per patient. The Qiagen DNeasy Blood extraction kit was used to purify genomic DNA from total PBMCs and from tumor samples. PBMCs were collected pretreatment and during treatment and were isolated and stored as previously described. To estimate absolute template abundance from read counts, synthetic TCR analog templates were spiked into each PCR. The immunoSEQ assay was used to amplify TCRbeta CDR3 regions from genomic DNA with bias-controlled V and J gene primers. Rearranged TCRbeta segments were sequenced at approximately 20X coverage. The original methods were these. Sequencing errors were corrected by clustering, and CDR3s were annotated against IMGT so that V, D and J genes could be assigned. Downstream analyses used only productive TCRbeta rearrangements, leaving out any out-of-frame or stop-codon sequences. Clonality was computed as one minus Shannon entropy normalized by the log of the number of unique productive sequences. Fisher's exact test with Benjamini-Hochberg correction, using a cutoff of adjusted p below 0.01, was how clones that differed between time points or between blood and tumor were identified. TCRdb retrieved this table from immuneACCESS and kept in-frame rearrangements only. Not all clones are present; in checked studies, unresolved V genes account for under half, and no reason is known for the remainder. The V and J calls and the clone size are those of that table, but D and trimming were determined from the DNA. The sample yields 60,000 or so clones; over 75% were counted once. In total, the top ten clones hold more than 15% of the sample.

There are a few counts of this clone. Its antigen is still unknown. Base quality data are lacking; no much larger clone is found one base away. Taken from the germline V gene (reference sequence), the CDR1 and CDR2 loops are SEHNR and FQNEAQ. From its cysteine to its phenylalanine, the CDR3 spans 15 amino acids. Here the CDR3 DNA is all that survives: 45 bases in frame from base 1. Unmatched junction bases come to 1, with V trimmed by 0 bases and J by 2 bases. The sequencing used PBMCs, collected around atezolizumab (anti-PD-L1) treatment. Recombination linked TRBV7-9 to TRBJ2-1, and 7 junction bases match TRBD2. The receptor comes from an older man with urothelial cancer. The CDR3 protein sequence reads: CASSLAGGTYNEQFF. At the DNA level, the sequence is TGTGCCAGCAGCTTAGCGGGGGGGACCTACAATGAGCAGTTCTTC.